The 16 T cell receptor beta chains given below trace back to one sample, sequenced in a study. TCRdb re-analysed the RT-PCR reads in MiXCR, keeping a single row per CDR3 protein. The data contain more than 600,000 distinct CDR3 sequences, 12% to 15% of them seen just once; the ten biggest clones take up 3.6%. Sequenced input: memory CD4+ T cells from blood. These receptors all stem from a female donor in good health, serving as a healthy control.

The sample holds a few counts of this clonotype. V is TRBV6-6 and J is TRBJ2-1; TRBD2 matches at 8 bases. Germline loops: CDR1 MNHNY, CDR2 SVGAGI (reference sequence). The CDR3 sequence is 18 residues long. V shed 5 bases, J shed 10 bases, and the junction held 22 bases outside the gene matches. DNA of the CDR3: TGTGCCAGCAGTCCAATACGCAGACAGACAATGATAGCGGGGGAGCAGTTCTTC. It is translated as CASSPIRRQTMIAGEQFF.

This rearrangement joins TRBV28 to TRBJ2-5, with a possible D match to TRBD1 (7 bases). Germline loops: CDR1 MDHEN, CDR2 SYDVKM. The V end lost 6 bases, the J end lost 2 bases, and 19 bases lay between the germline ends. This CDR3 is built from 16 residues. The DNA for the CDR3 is TGTGCCAGCAGCCAGGGGGGTGGAGCGACTCAAGAGACCCAGTACTTC. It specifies CASSQGGGATQETQYF.

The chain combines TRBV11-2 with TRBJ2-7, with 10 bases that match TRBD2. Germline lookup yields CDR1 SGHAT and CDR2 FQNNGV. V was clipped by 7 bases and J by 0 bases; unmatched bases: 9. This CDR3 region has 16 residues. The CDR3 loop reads CASTATSGYSSYEQYF. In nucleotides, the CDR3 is TGTGCCAGCACGGCGACTAGCGGGTATAGCTCCTACGAGCAGTACTTC.

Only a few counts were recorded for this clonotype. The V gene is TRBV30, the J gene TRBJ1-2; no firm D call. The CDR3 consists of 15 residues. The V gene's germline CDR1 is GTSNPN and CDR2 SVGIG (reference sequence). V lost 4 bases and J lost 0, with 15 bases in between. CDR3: CAWNRAATSNYGYTF. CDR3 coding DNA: TGTGCCTGGAATCGGGCCGCAACCTCTAACTATGGCTACACCTTC.

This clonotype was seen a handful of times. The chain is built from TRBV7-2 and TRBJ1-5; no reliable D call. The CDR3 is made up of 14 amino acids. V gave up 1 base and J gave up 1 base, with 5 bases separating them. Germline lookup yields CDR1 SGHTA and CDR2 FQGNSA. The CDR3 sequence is CASSLVVSNQPQHF. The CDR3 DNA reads TGTGCCAGCAGCTTAGTTGTCAGCAATCAGCCCCAGCATTTT.

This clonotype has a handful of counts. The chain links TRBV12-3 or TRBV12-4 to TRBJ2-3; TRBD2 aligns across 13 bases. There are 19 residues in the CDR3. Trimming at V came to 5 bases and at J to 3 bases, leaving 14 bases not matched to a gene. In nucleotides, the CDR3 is TGTGCCAGCAGTATAAGCCCGGGACTAGCGGGAAGTAGGACAGATACGCAGTATTTT. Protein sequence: CASSISPGLAGSRTDTQYF.

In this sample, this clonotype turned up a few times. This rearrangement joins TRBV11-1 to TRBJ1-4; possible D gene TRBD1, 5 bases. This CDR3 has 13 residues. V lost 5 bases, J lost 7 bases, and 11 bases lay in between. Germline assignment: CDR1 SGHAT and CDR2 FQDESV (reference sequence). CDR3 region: CASSPGRSEKLFF. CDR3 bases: TGTGCCAGCAGCCCGGGGCGCTCTGAAAAACTGTTTTTT.

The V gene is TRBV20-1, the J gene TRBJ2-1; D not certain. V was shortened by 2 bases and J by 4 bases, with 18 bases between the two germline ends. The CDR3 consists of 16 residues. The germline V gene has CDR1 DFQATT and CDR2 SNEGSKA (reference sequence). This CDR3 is CSARTALVTLYNEQFF. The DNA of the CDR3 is TGCAGTGCTAGAACCGCTCTAGTGACTCTTTACAATGAGCAGTTCTTC.

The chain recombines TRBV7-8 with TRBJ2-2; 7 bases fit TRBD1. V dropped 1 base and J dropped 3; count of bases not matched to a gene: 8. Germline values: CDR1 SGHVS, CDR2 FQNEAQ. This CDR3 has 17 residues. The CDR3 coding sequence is TGTGCCAGCAGCTTAGTTGGCTATGACAGGGACACCGGGGAGCTGTTTTTT. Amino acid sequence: CASSLVGYDRDTGELFF.

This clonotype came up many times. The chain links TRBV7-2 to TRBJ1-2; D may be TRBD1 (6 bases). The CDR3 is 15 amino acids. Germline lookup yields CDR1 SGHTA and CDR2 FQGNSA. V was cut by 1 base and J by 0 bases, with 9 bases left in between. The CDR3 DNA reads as TGTGCCAGCAGCTTAGACAGGGCCCCTAACTATGGCTACACCTTC. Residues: CASSLDRAPNYGYTF.

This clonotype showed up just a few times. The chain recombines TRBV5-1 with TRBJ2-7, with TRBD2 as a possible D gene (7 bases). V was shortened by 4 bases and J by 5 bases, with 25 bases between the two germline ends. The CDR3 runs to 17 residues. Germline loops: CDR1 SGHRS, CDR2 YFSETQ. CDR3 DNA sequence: TGCGCCAGCAGCCCCGCGCTGCGAGGGGGAGGGTTGGACGAGCAGTACTTC. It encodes CASSPALRGGGLDEQYF.

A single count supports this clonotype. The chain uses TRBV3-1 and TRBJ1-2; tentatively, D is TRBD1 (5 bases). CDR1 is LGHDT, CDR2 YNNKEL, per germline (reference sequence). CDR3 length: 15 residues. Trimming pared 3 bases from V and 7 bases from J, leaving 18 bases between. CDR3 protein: CASSQGTGDWSGYTF. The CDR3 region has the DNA TGTGCCAGCAGCCAGGGTACAGGCGATTGGTCTGGCTACACCTTC.

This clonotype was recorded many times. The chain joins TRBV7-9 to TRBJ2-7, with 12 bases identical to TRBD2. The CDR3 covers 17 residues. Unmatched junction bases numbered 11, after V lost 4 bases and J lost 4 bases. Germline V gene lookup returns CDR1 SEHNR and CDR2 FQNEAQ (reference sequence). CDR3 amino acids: CASSSGVGLAGLYEQYF. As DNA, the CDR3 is TGTGCCAGCAGCTCCGGTGTCGGACTAGCGGGACTTTACGAGCAGTACTTC.

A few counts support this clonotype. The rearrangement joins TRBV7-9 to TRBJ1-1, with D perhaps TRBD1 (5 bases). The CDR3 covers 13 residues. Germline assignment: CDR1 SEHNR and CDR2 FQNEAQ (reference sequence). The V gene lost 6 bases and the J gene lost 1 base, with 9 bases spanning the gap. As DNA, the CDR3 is TGTGCCAGCAGGGGGGAGGCGAACACTGAAGCTTTCTTT. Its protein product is CASRGEANTEAFF.

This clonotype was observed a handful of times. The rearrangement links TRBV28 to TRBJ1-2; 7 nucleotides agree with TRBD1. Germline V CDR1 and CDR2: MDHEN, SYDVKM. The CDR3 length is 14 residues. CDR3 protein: CVTTGAHDQDGYTF. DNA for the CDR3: TGTGTTACCACAGGGGCACACGACCAGGATGGCTACACCTTC.

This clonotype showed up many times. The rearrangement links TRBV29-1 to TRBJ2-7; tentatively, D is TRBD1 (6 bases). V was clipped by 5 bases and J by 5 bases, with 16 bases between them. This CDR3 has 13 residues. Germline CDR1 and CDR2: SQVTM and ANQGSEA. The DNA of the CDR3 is TGCAGCGTTCAGCTAAAACAGGGCGACGAGCAGTACTTC. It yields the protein CSVQLKQGDEQYF.